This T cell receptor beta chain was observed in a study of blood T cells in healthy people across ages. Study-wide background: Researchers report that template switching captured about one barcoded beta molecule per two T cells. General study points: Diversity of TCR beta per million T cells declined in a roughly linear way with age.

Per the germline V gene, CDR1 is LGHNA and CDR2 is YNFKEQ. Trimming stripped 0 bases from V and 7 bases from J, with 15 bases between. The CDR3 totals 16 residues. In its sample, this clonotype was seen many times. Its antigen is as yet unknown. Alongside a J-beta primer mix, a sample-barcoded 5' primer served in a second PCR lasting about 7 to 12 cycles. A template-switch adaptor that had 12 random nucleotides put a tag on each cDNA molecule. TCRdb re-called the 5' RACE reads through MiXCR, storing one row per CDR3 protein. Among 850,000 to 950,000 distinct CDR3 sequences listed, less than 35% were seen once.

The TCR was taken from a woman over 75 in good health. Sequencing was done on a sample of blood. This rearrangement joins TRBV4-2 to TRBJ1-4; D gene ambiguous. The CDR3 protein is CASSQDPKGSGEKLFF. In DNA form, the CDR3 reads TGTGCCAGCAGCCAAGACCCCAAGGGCAGCGGTGAAAAACTGTTTTTT.